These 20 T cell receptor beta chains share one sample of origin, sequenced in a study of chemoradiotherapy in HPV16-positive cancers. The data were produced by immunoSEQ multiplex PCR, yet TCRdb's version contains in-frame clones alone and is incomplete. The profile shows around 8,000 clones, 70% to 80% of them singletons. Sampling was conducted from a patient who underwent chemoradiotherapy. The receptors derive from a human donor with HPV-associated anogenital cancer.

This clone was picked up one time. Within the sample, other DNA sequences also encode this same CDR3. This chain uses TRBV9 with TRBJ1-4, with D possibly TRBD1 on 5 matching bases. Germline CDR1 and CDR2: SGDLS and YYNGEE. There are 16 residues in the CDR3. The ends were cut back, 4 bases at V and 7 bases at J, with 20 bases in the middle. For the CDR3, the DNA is TGTGCCAGCAGCTCATCCCGGGGGGAATGGGGTGAAAAACTGTTTTTT. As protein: CASSSSRGEWGEKLFF. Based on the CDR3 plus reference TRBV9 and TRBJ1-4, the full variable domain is DSGVTQTPKHLITATGQRVTLRCSPRSGDLSVYWYQQSLDQGLQFLIQYYNGEERAKGNILERFSAQQFPDLHSELNLSSLELGDSALYFCASSSSRGEWGEKLFFGSGTQLSVL.

The CDR3, as DNA: TGCGCCAGCAGACGGACAGGGGGCGACGAGCAGTACTTC. Translating it yields CASRRTGGDEQYF. This chain links TRBV5-1 with TRBJ2-7; the match to TRBD1 covers 11 bases. The CDR3 has 13 amino acids. With 5 bases clipped from V and 5 bases from J, the junction kept 3 bases outside the gene matches. Germline lookup yields CDR1 SGHRS and CDR2 YFSETQ.

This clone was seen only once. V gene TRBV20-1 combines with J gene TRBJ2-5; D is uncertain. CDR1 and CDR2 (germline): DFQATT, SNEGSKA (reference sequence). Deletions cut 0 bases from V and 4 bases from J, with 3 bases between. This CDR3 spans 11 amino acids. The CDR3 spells CSARDLETQYF. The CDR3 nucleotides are TGCAGTGCTAGAGATTTAGAGACCCAGTACTTC.

The CDR3 loop reads CATSRSGTGMGQFF. The CDR3 DNA reads as TGTGCCACCAGCAGATCCGGGACAGGGATGGGGCAGTTCTTC. The gene calls are TRBV15 and TRBJ2-1; TRBD1 matches at 9 bases. Germline lookup yields CDR1 LNHNV and CDR2 YYDKDF (reference sequence). V was pared by 2 bases and J by 12 bases, with 8 bases of the junction left unmatched. The CDR3 covers 14 residues.

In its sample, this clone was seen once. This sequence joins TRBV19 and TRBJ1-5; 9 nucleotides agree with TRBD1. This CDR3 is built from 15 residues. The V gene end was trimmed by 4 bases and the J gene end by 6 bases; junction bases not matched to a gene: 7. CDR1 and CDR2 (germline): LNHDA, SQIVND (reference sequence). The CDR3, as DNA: TGTGCCAGTAGTACCACAGGGGGCGATGGTCAGCCCCAGCATTTT. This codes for CASSTTGGDGQPQHF. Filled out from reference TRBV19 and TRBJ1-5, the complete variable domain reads DGGITQSPKYLFRKEGQNVTLSCEQNLNHDAMYWYRQDPGQGLRLIYYSQIVNDFQKGDIAEGYSVSREKKESFPLTVTSAQKNPTAFYLCASSTTGGDGQPQHFGDGTRLSIL.

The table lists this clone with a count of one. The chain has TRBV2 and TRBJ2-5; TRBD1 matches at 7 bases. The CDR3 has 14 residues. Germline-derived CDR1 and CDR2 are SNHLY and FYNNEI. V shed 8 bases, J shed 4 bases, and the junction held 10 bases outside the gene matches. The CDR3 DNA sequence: TGTGCCAGCTTCCCGGGACAGATGTTAGAGACCCAGTACTTC. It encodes CASFPGQMLETQYF.

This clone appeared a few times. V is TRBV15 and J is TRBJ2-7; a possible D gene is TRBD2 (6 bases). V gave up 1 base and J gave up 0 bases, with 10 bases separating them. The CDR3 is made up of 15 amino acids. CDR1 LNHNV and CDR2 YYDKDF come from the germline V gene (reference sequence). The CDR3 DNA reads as TGTGCCACCAGCAGAGGCGGGGACTTCTCCTACGAGCAGTACTTC. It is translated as CATSRGGDFSYEQYF.

The CDR3 DNA sequence: TGCGCCAGCAGCCTAGGACCTTCCGGGGGCAAAAACATTCAGTACTTC. It specifies CASSLGPSGGKNIQYF. The rearrangement uses TRBV4-1 and TRBJ2-4, with a possible D match to TRBD2 (6 bases). Trimming stripped 4 bases from V and 3 bases from J, with 16 bases between. The CDR3 runs 16 residues. Germline lookup yields CDR1 MGHRA and CDR2 YSYEKL.

The CDR3 region is CASRNPRNEQYF. CDR3 coding DNA: TGTGCCAGCAGGAACCCCAGAAACGAGCAGTACTTC. The chain employs TRBV6-6 and TRBJ2-7; D is unclear. The ends were cut back, 6 bases at V and 5 bases at J, with 11 bases in the middle. This CDR3 spans 12 amino acids. Germline assignment: CDR1 MNHNY and CDR2 SVGAGI (reference sequence).

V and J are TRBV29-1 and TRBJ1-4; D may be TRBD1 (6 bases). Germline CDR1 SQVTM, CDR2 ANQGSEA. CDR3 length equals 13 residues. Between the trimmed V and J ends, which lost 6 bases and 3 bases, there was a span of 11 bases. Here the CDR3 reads CSVRGGSNEKLFF. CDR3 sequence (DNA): TGCAGCGTAAGGGGGGGATCTAATGAAAAACTGTTTTTT.

Written as DNA, the CDR3 is TGTGCCAGCAGCCGGGCGGGAGGAAGCTCAGATACGCAGTATTTT. This sequence encodes CASSRAGGSSDTQYF. V and J are TRBV4-2 and TRBJ2-3, with 8 bases matching TRBD2. The V gene end was trimmed by 4 bases and the J gene end by 4 bases; junction bases not matched to a gene: 7. The CDR3 extends over 15 amino acids. Germline values: CDR1 LGHNA, CDR2 YNFKEQ.

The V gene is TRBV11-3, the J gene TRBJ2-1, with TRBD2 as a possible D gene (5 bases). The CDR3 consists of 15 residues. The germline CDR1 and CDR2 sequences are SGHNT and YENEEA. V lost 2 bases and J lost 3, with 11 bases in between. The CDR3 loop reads CASSLHGEGYNEQFF. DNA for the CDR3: TGTGCCAGCAGCTTACACGGAGAGGGCTACAATGAGCAGTTCTTC.

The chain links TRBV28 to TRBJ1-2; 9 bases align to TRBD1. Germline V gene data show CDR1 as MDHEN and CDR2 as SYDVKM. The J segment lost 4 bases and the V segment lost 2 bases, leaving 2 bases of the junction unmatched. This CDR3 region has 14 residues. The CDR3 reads CASSLGTGTYGYTF. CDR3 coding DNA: TGTGCCAGCAGTTTAGGGACAGGGACCTATGGCTACACCTTC.

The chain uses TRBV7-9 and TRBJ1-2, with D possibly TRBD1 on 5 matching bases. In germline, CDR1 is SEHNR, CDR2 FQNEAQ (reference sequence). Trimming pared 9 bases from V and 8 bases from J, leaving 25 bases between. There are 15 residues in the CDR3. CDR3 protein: CASHPRDRGEEGYTF. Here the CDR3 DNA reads TGTGCCAGTCACCCCAGGGATCGAGGGGAGGAGGGCTACACCTTC.

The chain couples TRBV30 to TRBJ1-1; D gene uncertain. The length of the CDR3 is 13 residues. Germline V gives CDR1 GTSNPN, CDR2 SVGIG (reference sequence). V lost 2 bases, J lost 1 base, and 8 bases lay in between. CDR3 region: CAWSLQSNTEAFF. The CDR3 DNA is TGTGCCTGGAGTCTGCAGTCGAACACTGAAGCTTTCTTT.

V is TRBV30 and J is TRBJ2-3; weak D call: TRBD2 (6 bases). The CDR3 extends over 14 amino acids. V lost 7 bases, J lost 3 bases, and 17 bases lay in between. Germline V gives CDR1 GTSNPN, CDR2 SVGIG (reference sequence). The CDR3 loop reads CASSSAGWTDTQYF. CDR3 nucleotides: TGTGCCTCTTCTAGCGCTGGTTGGACAGATACGCAGTATTTT.

CDR3 coding DNA: TGCGCCAGCAGCTGGACGACAGGGGGCTATGGCTACACCTTC. This translates into CASSWTTGGYGYTF. The chain employs TRBV5-1 and TRBJ1-2, with TRBD1 identical over 9 bases. Per the germline V gene, CDR1 is SGHRS and CDR2 is YFSETQ. Unmatched junction bases numbered 4, after V lost 3 bases and J lost 4 bases. The CDR3 covers 14 residues.

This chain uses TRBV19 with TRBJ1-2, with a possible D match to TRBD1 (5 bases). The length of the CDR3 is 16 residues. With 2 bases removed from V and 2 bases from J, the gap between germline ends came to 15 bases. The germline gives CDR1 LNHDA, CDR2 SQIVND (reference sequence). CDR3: CASSIYEGIPNYGYTF. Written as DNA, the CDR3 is TGTGCCAGTAGTATATACGAGGGGATCCCAAACTATGGCTACACCTTC.

The CDR3 DNA follows: TGTGCCAGCAGCTTTGAGGGGTACACTGAAGCTTTCTTT. This sequence encodes CASSFEGYTEAFF. V and J are TRBV7-9 and TRBJ1-1, with D possibly being TRBD1 (5 bases). CDR1 and CDR2 from the germline V gene are SEHNR and FQNEAQ (reference sequence). Trimming removed 3 bases from V and 3 bases from J, with 8 bases in between. CDR3 size: 13 residues.

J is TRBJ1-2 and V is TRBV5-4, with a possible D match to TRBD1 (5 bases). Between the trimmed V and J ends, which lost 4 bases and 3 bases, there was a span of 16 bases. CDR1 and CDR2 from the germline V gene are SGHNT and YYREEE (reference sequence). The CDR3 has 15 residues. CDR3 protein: CASSNGGGRHYGYTF. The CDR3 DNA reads TGTGCCAGCAGCAACGGGGGGGGGAGGCACTATGGCTACACCTTC.